This is a list of T cell receptor beta chains from one sample in a study of control samples from healthy donors and cancer patients. Produced via immunoSEQ multiplex PCR; TCRdb's table is partial and in-frame only. The profile covers about 120,000 clones, with 80% to 95% appearing a single time and around 2.3% taken by the ten largest. Sequencing was done on a sample of blood. The receptors derive from a man aged 35-49 years in good health. Each CDR3 is given with its conserved first and last residue. D genes are given only for firm matches. Clone sizes are given selectively: once, few, many, or a class where the clone is expanded.

size: -
D: -
J: TRBJ1-4
V: TRBV5-6
DNA: TGTGCCAGTAAGAGTAGGGCCTCGAGTGAAAAACTGTTTTTT
CDR3: CASKSRASSEKLFF

size: -
D: -
J: TRBJ2-7
V: TRBV12-3/TRBV12-4
DNA: TGTGCCAGCAGTTTGGGTCAAAACGAGCAGTACTTC
CDR3: CASSLGQNEQYF

size: -
D: TRBD2
J: TRBJ2-1
V: TRBV9
DNA: TGTGCCAGCAGCGTCGGGGCGGGGGACCACAATGAGCAGTTCTTC
CDR3: CASSVGAGDHNEQFF

size: few
D: -
J: TRBJ1-6
V: TRBV2
DNA: TGTGCCAGCACTCAGGGTCCGTCCTATAATTCACCCCTCCACTTT
CDR3: CASTQGPSYNSPLHF

size: -
D: -
J: TRBJ2-1
V: TRBV29-1
DNA: TGCAGCGTTGAAACCCATCAGCAAGTCTTC
CDR3: CSVETHQQVF

size: -
D: -
J: TRBJ1-6
V: TRBV6-5
DNA: TGTGCCAGCAGTTACTCGGGCGCCTGGGGGAATTCACCCCTCCACTTT
CDR3: CASSYSGAWGNSPLHF

size: -
D: TRBD2
J: TRBJ2-3
V: TRBV30
DNA: TGTGCCTGGAACTTACTAGCGGGCACAGATACGCAGTATTTT
CDR3: CAWNLLAGTDTQYF

size: -
D: -
J: TRBJ1-2
V: TRBV12-5
DNA: TGTGCTAGTGCCGTCAGCCTGAACTATGGCTACACCTTC
CDR3: CASAVSLNYGYTF

size: -
D: -
J: TRBJ2-3
V: TRBV5-1
DNA: TGCGCCAGCAGCTCTCGAGGCACAGATACGCAGTATTTT
CDR3: CASSSRGTDTQYF

size: -
D: TRBD2
J: TRBJ2-3
V: TRBV6-6
DNA: TGTGCCAGCACGCGGGGGATGTCAGATACGCAGTATTTT
CDR3: CASTRGMSDTQYF

size: -
D: TRBD2
J: TRBJ2-7
V: TRBV7-9
DNA: TGTGCCAGCAGCTTATTGGGGAGGGGACGTGACGAGCAGTACTTC
CDR3: CASSLLGRGRDEQYF

size: -
D: -
J: TRBJ2-4
V: TRBV7-9
DNA: TGTGCCAGCAGCCGACAGGCCAAAAACATTCAGTACTTC
CDR3: CASSRQAKNIQYF

size: -
D: -
J: TRBJ1-2
V: TRBV6-5
DNA: TGTGCCAGCAGGAATAGAACAGGGAACAACTATGGCTACACCTTC
CDR3: CASRNRTGNNYGYTF

size: once
D: TRBD1
J: TRBJ1-2
V: TRBV27
DNA: TGTGCCAGCAGCCCCGGGACAGGAAGCTATGGCTACACCTTC
CDR3: CASSPGTGSYGYTF

size: -
D: -
J: TRBJ1-5
V: TRBV19
DNA: TGTGCCAGTAGCCCCGGACAGCCGGTCAATCAGCCCCAGCATTTT
CDR3: CASSPGQPVNQPQHF

size: -
D: TRBD2
J: TRBJ2-7
V: TRBV5-1
DNA: TGCGCCAGCAGGATCTATGGACTAGCGGGGGAAGAGCAGTACTTC
CDR3: CASRIYGLAGEEQYF

size: -
D: -
J: TRBJ1-3
V: TRBV12-3/TRBV12-4
DNA: TGTGCCAGCATCAGGGAAACTGGAAACACCATATATTTT
CDR3: CASIRETGNTIYF

size: -
D: -
J: TRBJ1-4
V: TRBV5-1
DNA: TGCGCCAGCAGCTTGGCTGGCGAACTGGGAGAAAAACTGTTTTTT
CDR3: CASSLAGELGEKLFF

size: -
D: -
J: TRBJ1-3
V: TRBV9
DNA: TGTGCCAGCAGCGTAGGGGAGCTCTCTGGAAACACCATATATTTT
CDR3: CASSVGELSGNTIYF

size: -
D: -
J: TRBJ2-7
V: TRBV28
DNA: TGTGCCAGCAGTTTAGCAGGGCGATACGAGCAGTACTTC
CDR3: CASSLAGRYEQYF

size: -
D: -
J: TRBJ2-2
V: TRBV6-5
DNA: TGTGCCAGCAGTTACCTCGGCCGCGGGGAGCTGTTTTTT
CDR3: CASSYLGRGELFF

size: -
D: TRBD1
J: TRBJ2-4
V: TRBV28
DNA: TGTGCCAGCAGAAAGACAGGGGCGGACATTCAGTACTTC
CDR3: CASRKTGADIQYF

size: -
D: -
J: TRBJ1-6
V: TRBV9
DNA: TGTGCCAGCAGCGTTGGAAGGGGGGATTCACCCCTCCACTTT
CDR3: CASSVGRGDSPLHF

size: -
D: -
J: TRBJ1-5
V: TRBV6-5
DNA: TGTGCCAGCAGTTACGCGGGTGGCAATCAGCCCCAGCATTTT
CDR3: CASSYAGGNQPQHF

size: few
D: -
J: TRBJ2-3
V: TRBV12-3/TRBV12-4
DNA: TGTGCCAGCAGCAGGTCAAGCACAGATACGCAGTATTTT
CDR3: CASSRSSTDTQYF

size: -
D: TRBD1
J: TRBJ1-5
V: TRBV4-1
DNA: TGCGCCAGCAGCCAACGACAGGGATTCGATGGGAATCAGCCCCAGCATTTT
CDR3: CASSQRQGFDGNQPQHF

size: -
D: TRBD1
J: TRBJ2-7
V: TRBV6-1
DNA: TGTGCCAGCAGTGAAGAATATATGGGGACAGGCTCGAGCTACGAGCAGTACTTC
CDR3: CASSEEYMGTGSSYEQYF

size: -
D: TRBD1
J: TRBJ1-3
V: TRBV7-8
DNA: TGTGCCAGCAGCTTAGTCAGGGGGTACGGAAACACCATATATTTT
CDR3: CASSLVRGYGNTIYF

size: -
D: -
J: TRBJ1-1
V: TRBV6-6
DNA: TGTGCCAGCAGTTTAACAGGGAGCCCTGAAGCTTTCTTT
CDR3: CASSLTGSPEAFF

size: -
D: TRBD1
J: TRBJ1-4
V: TRBV5-6
DNA: TGTGCCAGCAGCTTAGGCGCAGGGGGCGGTGAAAAACTGTTTTTT
CDR3: CASSLGAGGGEKLFF

size: -
D: -
J: TRBJ1-4
V: TRBV4-1
DNA: TGCGCCAGCAGCCAAGCGGGGTCGGCTAATGAAAAACTGTTTTTT
CDR3: CASSQAGSANEKLFF